The rows below give T cell receptor beta chains drawn from one sample of a study of T cell repertoires in cytomegalovirus infection. These TCRs' antigens remain unknown. TCRdb reprocessed the reads via MiXCR and lists one record per CDR3 protein. This sample has some 940,000 distinct CDR3 sequences, with around a third found just once. The sequenced sample was cultured CD8+ T cells from PBMCs, obtained from culture after CMV antigen stimulation. Receptor source: a human donor in good health (CMV status not recorded). Some clones in this sample may be carry-over from other donors' samples. The CDR3 runs from the conserved cysteine through the conserved F or W. A D gene is named only where the DNA matches it firmly. A row's size may be missing; if present it is once, few, many or a size class.

CASSEWHAIQGARQPQHF | TGTGCCAGCAGTGAATGGCATGCTATTCAGGGGGCGCGGCAGCCCCAGCATTTT | TRBJ1-5 | few | TRBD1 | TRBV6-1
CASRPPGGPEAFF | TGTGCCAGCAGACCCCCGGGGGGGCCTGAAGCTTTCTTT | TRBJ1-1 | few | . | TRBV7-8
CASWTGGNPGNTIYF | TGTGCCAGCTGGACAGGGGGCAATCCCGGAAACACCATATATTTT | TRBJ1-3 | few | TRBD1 | TRBV6-6
CAIKEVEGYTF | TGTGCCATCAAGGAGGTGGAAGGCTACACCTTC | TRBJ1-2 | . | . | TRBV10-3
CSVESRVGYTF | TGCAGCGTTGAATCTCGCGTTGGCTACACCTTC | TRBJ1-2 | . | . | TRBV29-1
CASSYGLMLNEQFF | TGTGCCAGCAGCTATGGACTAATGTTAAATGAGCAGTTCTTC | TRBJ2-1 | many | . | TRBV7-2
CASTLRGLGGELFF | TGTGCCAGTACCCTAAGAGGTCTTGGCGGGGAGCTGTTTTTT | TRBJ2-2 | few | . | TRBV19
CASSGLAGATDTQYF | TGTGCCAGCAGTGGACTAGCGGGGGCCACAGATACGCAGTATTTT | TRBJ2-3 | many | TRBD2 | TRBV12-3/TRBV12-4
CASSRPPGQGAWELFF | TGCGCCAGCAGCCGACCACCGGGACAGGGTGCGTGGGAGCTGTTTTTT | TRBJ2-2 | . | TRBD1 | TRBV4-1
CASSQDLVSGVTGELFF | TGCGCCAGCAGCCAAGACTTGGTTAGCGGGGTCACCGGGGAGCTGTTTTTT | TRBJ2-2 | few | TRBD2 | TRBV4-3
CASPRERGRDTEAFF | TGTGCCAGCCCTCGGGAGAGGGGTCGGGACACTGAAGCTTTCTTT | TRBJ1-1 | . | . | TRBV2
CASSHSGATEAFF | TGTGCCAGTAGCCACAGCGGGGCCACTGAAGCTTTCTTT | TRBJ1-1 | few | . | TRBV19
CASSLAVTGGEQPQHF | TGTGCCAGCAGTTTAGCTGTTACAGGGGGCGAGCAGCCCCAGCATTTT | TRBJ1-5 | many | TRBD1 | TRBV12-3/TRBV12-4
CASSLMYNEQFF | TGTGCCAGCAGTTTGATGTACAATGAGCAGTTCTTC | TRBJ2-1 | few | . | TRBV27
CASSQEGTGGRGNYGYTF | TGTGCCAGCAGCCAAGAGGGGACAGGGGGTCGGGGTAACTATGGCTACACCTTC | TRBJ1-2 | few | TRBD1 | TRBV4-2
CASSYLLRGIGNEQFF | TGTGCCAGCAGTTACCTCCTCAGGGGAATCGGCAATGAGCAGTTCTTC | TRBJ2-1 | . | . | TRBV6-6
CASSPTSPGRTEAFF | TGTGCCAGCAGCCCGACCTCCCCGGGGCGCACTGAAGCTTTCTTT | TRBJ1-1 | few | . | TRBV7-9
CASALGGYQETQYF | TGTGCCAGCGCTCTCGGGGGTTACCAAGAGACCCAGTACTTC | TRBJ2-5 | . | . | TRBV7-8
CASSLEGTDTDTQYF | TGTGCCAGCAGCTTAGAGGGGACAGACACAGATACGCAGTATTTT | TRBJ2-3 | many | TRBD1 | TRBV7-2
CASTHQVRVTQETQYF | TGTGCCAGCACCCATCAGGTGCGGGTTACCCAAGAGACCCAGTACTTC | TRBJ2-5 | . | . | TRBV5-6
CASSDLGAGEQFF | TGTGCCAGCAGTGACCTGGGGGCCGGTGAGCAGTTCTTC | TRBJ2-1 | . | . | TRBV6-4
CASTPSGTEGEKLFF | TGTGCCAGCACCCCCTCCGGGACAGAAGGTGAAAAACTGTTTTTT | TRBJ1-4 | . | TRBD1 | TRBV12-3/TRBV12-4
CASKGRGGQPQHF | TGTGCCAGCAAAGGTCGGGGAGGTCAGCCCCAGCATTTT | TRBJ1-5 | . | . | TRBV27
CASSFPRGHLKSGELFF | TGTGCCAGCAGCTTCCCGAGGGGACATCTAAAGTCCGGGGAGCTGTTTTTT | TRBJ2-2 | . | . | TRBV7-6
CAISRGLYNEQFF | TGTGCCATCTCGCGGGGGCTTTACAATGAGCAGTTCTTC | TRBJ2-1 | few | . | TRBV19
CASGQEYGYTF | TGTGCCAGCGGACAGGAGTATGGCTACACCTTC | TRBJ1-2 | . | TRBD1 | TRBV2
CASSYGEQETQYF | TGTGCCAGCAGTTACGGGGAGCAAGAGACCCAGTACTTC | TRBJ2-5 | . | . | TRBV6-2/TRBV6-3
CASTIPRQGDNEQFF | TGTGCCAGCACCATCCCCAGGCAGGGAGACAATGAGCAGTTCTTC | TRBJ2-1 | . | . | TRBV7-6
CASRKPEGWDPSIQPQHF | TGTGCCAGCAGAAAACCGGAAGGGTGGGACCCATCAATTCAGCCCCAGCATTTT | TRBJ1-5 | . | . | TRBV28
CSVELPRQSSGNTIYF | TGCAGCGTTGAACTGCCCAGGCAGAGCTCTGGAAACACCATATATTTT | TRBJ1-3 | few | . | TRBV29-1
CASSYADQYPGELFF | TGTGCCAGCAGTTACGCGGACCAATACCCCGGGGAGCTGTTTTTT | TRBJ2-2 | . | . | TRBV6-5
CASSEVNTEAFF | TGTGCCAGCAGTGAAGTGAACACTGAAGCTTTCTTT | TRBJ1-1 | many | . | TRBV2
CSVQDNGGYTF | TGCAGCGTTCAGGACAACGGTGGCTACACCTTC | TRBJ1-2 | . | . | TRBV29-1
CASSSLPSNTEAFF | TGTGCCAGCAGCTCCCTGCCGTCGAACACTGAAGCTTTCTTT | TRBJ1-1 | . | . | TRBV7-9
CATNRDPRVEAFF | TGTGCCACCAACAGAGATCCGCGGGTTGAAGCTTTCTTT | TRBJ1-1 | once | . | TRBV15
CATSAPGAYNEQFF | TGTGCCACCAGCGCCCCGGGTGCCTACAATGAGCAGTTCTTC | TRBJ2-1 | once | . | TRBV15
CASSQGQGTTYEQYF | TGTGCCAGTAGTCAAGGACAGGGGACTACCTACGAGCAGTACTTC | TRBJ2-7 | . | TRBD1 | TRBV19
CSVEGTGLTQETQYF | TGCAGCGTTGAAGGAACTGGACTGACCCAAGAGACCCAGTACTTC | TRBJ2-5 | few | . | TRBV29-1
CASSQGGDAGTYSGNTIYF | TGCGCCAGCAGCCAAGGGGGAGATGCCGGGACTTACTCTGGAAACACCATATATTTT | TRBJ1-3 | few | . | TRBV4-1
CASSTVDQETQYF | TGTGCCAGCAGCACGGTGGACCAAGAGACCCAGTACTTC | TRBJ2-5 | few | . | TRBV12-3/TRBV12-4
CASSFAKGTPDTQYF | TGTGCCAGCAGCTTTGCCAAGGGGACGCCAGATACGCAGTATTTT | TRBJ2-3 | . | . | TRBV7-9
CASSGGGRAAFF | TGTGCCAGCAGTGGAGGGGGTCGGGCAGCTTTCTTT | TRBJ1-1 | . | . | TRBV2
CASSPGEGPRFNEQFF | TGTGCCAGCAGCCCAGGTGAGGGGCCTAGGTTCAATGAGCAGTTCTTC | TRBJ2-1 | many | . | TRBV7-2
CASSSFGTDPGYGYTF | TGTGCCAGCAGCTCCTTTGGGACAGACCCAGGCTATGGCTACACCTTC | TRBJ1-2 | . | TRBD1 | TRBV7-1
CASYLKLELGLANTGELFF | TGTGCCAGTTACCTTAAACTTGAACTGGGCTTAGCGAACACCGGGGAGCTGTTTTTT | TRBJ2-2 | . | . | TRBV6-2/TRBV6-3
CSVEDGESSYNEQFF | TGCAGCGTTGAAGACGGGGAGAGCTCCTACAATGAGCAGTTCTTC | TRBJ2-1 | few | . | TRBV29-1
CASSNQTGGDYGYTF | TGTGCCAGCAGCAACCAGACAGGGGGCGACTATGGCTACACCTTC | TRBJ1-2 | once | TRBD1 | TRBV7-4
CASSSRSEDTYEQYF | TGTGCCAGCAGCAGTCGTTCGGAGGACACCTACGAGCAGTACTTC | TRBJ2-7 | many | . | TRBV7-6
CASGRGHNEQFF | TGTGCCAGCGGGCGGGGCCACAATGAGCAGTTCTTC | TRBJ2-1 | few | . | TRBV6-2/TRBV6-3